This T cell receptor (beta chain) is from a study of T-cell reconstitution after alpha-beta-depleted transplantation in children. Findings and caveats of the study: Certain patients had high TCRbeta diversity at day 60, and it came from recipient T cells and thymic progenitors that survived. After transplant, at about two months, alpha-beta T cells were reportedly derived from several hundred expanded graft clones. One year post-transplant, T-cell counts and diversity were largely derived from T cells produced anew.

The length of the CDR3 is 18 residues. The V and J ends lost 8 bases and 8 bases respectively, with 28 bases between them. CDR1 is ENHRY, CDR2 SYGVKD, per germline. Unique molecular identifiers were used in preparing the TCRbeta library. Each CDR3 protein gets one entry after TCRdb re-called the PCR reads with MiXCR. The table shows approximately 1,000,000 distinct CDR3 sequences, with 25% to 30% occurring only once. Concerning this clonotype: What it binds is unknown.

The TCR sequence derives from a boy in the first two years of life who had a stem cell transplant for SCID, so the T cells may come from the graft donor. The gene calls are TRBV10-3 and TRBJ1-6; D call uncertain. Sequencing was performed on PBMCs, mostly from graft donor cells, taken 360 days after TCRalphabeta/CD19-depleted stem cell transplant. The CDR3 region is CAIAPSPAQVQWDSPLHF. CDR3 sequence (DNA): TGTGCCATCGCACCCTCACCGGCGCAGGTGCAATGGGATTCACCCCTCCACTTT.